The rows below give T cell receptor beta chains drawn from one sample of a study of T-cell reconstitution after alpha-beta-depleted transplantation in children. TCRdb re-called the PCR reads with MiXCR, one entry per CDR3 protein. The repertoire includes around 490,000 distinct CDR3 sequences, roughly an eighth of them detected once, and 12% to 15% sits in the top ten. Specimen: PBMCs, mostly from graft donor cells, collected 180 days after TCRalphabeta/CD19-depleted stem cell transplant. The source is a female patient aged 2 to 10 who had a stem cell transplant for aplastic anemia, so the T cells may come from the graft donor. Both conserved end residues are part of each CDR3. D genes are given only for firm matches. The size entry is marked missing in some rows and otherwise reads once, few, many or a size class.

clone_size d_call j_call v_call cdr3_aa cdr3_nt
. . TRBJ1-4 TRBV20-1 CSASPGGREKLFF TGCAGTGCTAGCCCCGGGGGGCGTGAAAAACTGTTTTTT
. TRBD2 TRBJ2-1 TRBV20-1 CSARRTSGTYNEQFF TGCAGTGCTAGACGGACTAGCGGGACCTACAATGAGCAGTTCTTC
. . TRBJ2-1 TRBV7-7 CASSLTVLLRDSPAPNEQFF TGTGCCAGCAGCCTTACGGTCCTGCTAAGAGACAGCCCGGCCCCCAATGAGCAGTTCTTC
few TRBD2 TRBJ2-1 TRBV18 CASSPVTAGGGTYNEQFF TGTGCCAGCTCACCAGTTACGGCGGGAGGAGGGACCTACAATGAGCAGTTCTTC
many . TRBJ2-1 TRBV20-1 CSASSSWDNEQFF TGCAGTGCTAGCTCTAGTTGGGACAATGAGCAGTTCTTC
. . TRBJ1-2 TRBV9 CASSVDLGRGYGYTF TGTGCCAGCAGCGTAGACCTCGGCAGGGGCTATGGCTACACCTTC
. . TRBJ2-1 TRBV27 CASFSRGPSYNEQFF TGTGCCAGCTTCTCGAGGGGACCCTCCTACAATGAGCAGTTCTTC
many . TRBJ2-3 TRBV10-3 CAIRDPRLDTQYF TGTGCCATCAGGGATCCACGGTTGGATACGCAGTATTTT
few TRBD1 TRBJ2-3 TRBV10-3 CAISGQGTTDTQYF TGTGCCATCAGCGGACAGGGGACCACAGATACGCAGTATTTT
few TRBD2 TRBJ2-1 TRBV7-9 CASSPGLAGSYNEQFF TGTGCCAGCAGCCCCGGACTAGCGGGGTCCTACAATGAGCAGTTCTTC
many . TRBJ2-2 TRBV5-8 CASNPEGINTGELFF TGTGCCAGCAACCCCGAGGGAATTAACACCGGGGAGCTGTTTTTT
. TRBD2 TRBJ2-1 TRBV2 CAISFLPGRAPYNEQFF TGTGCCATCAGTTTTCTGCCCGGGAGGGCCCCTTACAATGAGCAGTTCTTC
. . TRBJ2-6 TRBV11-2 CASSLGQDALSGANVLTF TGTGCCAGCAGCTTGGGCCAGGACGCCCTCTCTGGGGCCAACGTCCTGACTTTC
few . TRBJ2-5 TRBV7-2 CASSLQGYQETQYF TGTGCCAGCAGCTTACAGGGGTACCAAGAGACCCAGTACTTC
few . TRBJ1-5 TRBV6-2/TRBV6-3 CASVLGYSNQPQHF TGTGCCAGCGTGCTCGGGTATAGCAATCAGCCCCAGCATTTT
. TRBD2 TRBJ2-1 TRBV28 CASSLPTSGASSYNEQFF TGTGCCAGCAGTTTACCCACTAGCGGGGCAAGCTCCTACAATGAGCAGTTCTTC
. . TRBJ2-3 TRBV28 CASSLGGWTDTQYF TGTGCCAGCTCACTGGGGGGATGGACAGATACGCAGTATTTT
few . TRBJ2-4 TRBV4-3 CASSRRGTAKNIQYF TGCGCCAGCAGCCGCCGGGGTACGGCCAAAAACATTCAGTACTTC
. TRBD1 TRBJ1-1 TRBV29-1 CSSRTGLNTEAFF TGCAGCTCCCGGACAGGCCTGAACACTGAAGCTTTCTTT
few . TRBJ1-1 TRBV12-3/TRBV12-4 CASSYEKSTEAFF TGTGCCAGCAGCTACGAAAAGAGCACTGAAGCTTTCTTT
few . TRBJ2-7 TRBV18 CASSPSLGGEQYF TGTGCCAGCTCACCTAGTCTAGGCGGCGAGCAGTACTTC
few . TRBJ2-2 TRBV12-3/TRBV12-4 CASSFIQDYTGELFF TGTGCCAGCAGTTTTATACAGGATTACACCGGGGAGCTGTTTTTT
. . TRBJ1-1 TRBV25-1 CASGEWGTEAFF TGTGCCAGCGGTGAATGGGGCACTGAAGCTTTCTTT
. TRBD1 TRBJ2-2 TRBV2 CASIDRDRNTGELFF TGTGCCAGCATAGACCGGGACAGAAACACCGGGGAGCTGTTTTTT
. . TRBJ2-5 TRBV5-5 CASSPGLLCCQETQYF TGTGCCAGCAGCCCTGGGCTCCTGTGCTGCCAAGAGACCCAGTACTTC
. . TRBJ2-1 TRBV4-3 CASSQVTRYNEQFF TGCGCCAGCAGCCAAGTCACTAGGTACAATGAGCAGTTCTTC
few TRBD2 TRBJ2-2 TRBV4-2 CASSQDRSSSGRGGPGELFF TGTGCCAGCAGCCAAGATCGTTCGTCTAGCGGGAGGGGAGGTCCCGGGGAGCTGTTTTTT
. . TRBJ1-4 TRBV20-1 CSAGGLSDNEKLFF TGCAGTGCGGGGGGACTGTCCGATAATGAAAAACTGTTTTTT
. . TRBJ2-7 TRBV5-6 CASSFSAGPQTEQYF TGTGCCAGCAGCTTTTCAGCCGGGCCCCAGACCGAGCAGTACTTC
. TRBD2 TRBJ2-1 TRBV20-1 CSLKAAGGPNEQFF TGCAGTCTTAAAGCAGCGGGAGGGCCCAATGAGCAGTTCTTC
. . TRBJ2-5 TRBV10-3 CANSGGAQETQYF TGTGCCAACTCCGGAGGGGCTCAAGAGACCCAGTACTTC